These 16 T cell receptor beta chains were sequenced from one sample in a study of blood T cell repertoires in COVID-19. The assay was immunoSEQ multiplex PCR, and TCRdb's table has in-frame clones only and misses some. The sample records some 240,000 clones, 65% to 90% being singletons. The sample consisted of peripheral blood. The receptors derive from a woman aged 70 to 79 with COVID-19, enrolled during active disease.

The genes are TRBV30 and TRBJ1-1; TRBD1 matches at 7 bases. V was pared by 2 bases and J by 4 bases, with 13 bases of the junction left unmatched. The germline CDR1 and CDR2 sequences are GTSNPN and SVGIG (reference sequence). The CDR3 is 16 residues long. The CDR3: CAWSIGGLGGPTEAFF. The CDR3, as DNA: TGTGCCTGGAGTATAGGGGGCCTTGGTGGCCCCACTGAAGCTTTCTTT.

This chain links TRBV24-1 with TRBJ2-3; 7 bases are a match to TRBD1. After removal of 2 bases from V and 4 bases from J, the junction contained 11 bases not matched to a gene. This CDR3 spans 17 amino acids. CDR1 is KGHDR, CDR2 SFDVKD, per germline. The CDR3: CATSDSTGMGMADTQYF. As DNA, the CDR3 is TGTGCCACCAGTGATTCGACAGGGATGGGTATGGCAGATACGCAGTATTTT.

This chain connects TRBV19 to TRBJ1-4, with D perhaps matching TRBD1 (6 bases). The CDR3 is made up of 14 amino acids. V lost 4 bases, J lost 0 bases, and 6 bases lay in between. CDR1 and CDR2 from the germline V gene are LNHDA and SQIVND (reference sequence). In nucleotides, the CDR3 is TGTGCCAGTAGTAGGGACACAACTAATGAAAAACTGTTTTTT. It yields the protein CASSRDTTNEKLFF.

V usage is TRBV19 and J usage is TRBJ1-1, with 7 bases fitting TRBD1. Germline CDR1 and CDR2: LNHDA and SQIVND (reference sequence). This CDR3 contains 14 residues. V lost 7 bases to trimming and J lost 0 bases; unmatched junction nucleotides: 5. CDR3 sequence reads: CASIRTGLNTEAFF. The DNA for the CDR3 is TGTGCCAGTATTAGGACAGGTTTGAACACTGAAGCTTTCTTT.

This chain uses TRBV20-1 with TRBJ2-3; no firm D call. Germline CDR1 is DFQATT and CDR2 is SNEGSKA (reference sequence). V lost 5 bases, J lost 4 bases, and 7 bases lay in between. The CDR3 runs 11 residues. As DNA, the CDR3 is TGCAGTGCTCCCGTGTCAGATACGCAGTATTTT. Translating it yields CSAPVSDTQYF.

The chain couples TRBV7-2 to TRBJ1-2, with 9 bases that match TRBD1. There are 15 residues in the CDR3. Germline V gives CDR1 SGHTA, CDR2 FQGNSA. Unmatched junction bases numbered 7, after V lost 4 bases and J lost 4 bases. The DNA of the CDR3 is TGTGCCAGCAGCTACGCTCCGACAGGGGGCTATGGCTACACCTTC. Translation gives CASSYAPTGGYGYTF.

The gene calls are TRBV11-3 and TRBJ1-1; possibly TRBD1 for D (5 bases). Germline-derived CDR1 and CDR2 are SGHNT and YENEEA. CDR3 length: 16 residues. Between the trimmed V and J ends, which lost 0 bases and 3 bases, there was a span of 14 bases. Written as DNA, the CDR3 is TGTGCCAGCAGCTTAGAGGAGGGCAGGGCGGACACTGAAGCTTTCTTT. This encodes CASSLEEGRADTEAFF.

This chain joins TRBV7-2 and TRBJ2-7, with D possibly matching TRBD2 (6 bases). Trimming removed 5 bases at V and 5 bases at J, with 16 bases between. Germline assignment: CDR1 SGHTA and CDR2 FQGNSA. This CDR3 is built from 14 residues. The CDR3 is CASSPRGSAHEQYF. In DNA form, the CDR3 reads TGTGCCAGCAGCCCCCGGGGGAGCGCTCACGAGCAGTACTTC.

V is TRBV9 and J is TRBJ1-4; D possibly corresponds to TRBD1 (6 bases). This CDR3 region has 15 residues. V shed 0 bases and J shed 3 bases, with 9 bases lying between them. Germline values: CDR1 SGDLS, CDR2 YYNGEE. The CDR3 reads CASSVGGGPNEKLFF. The CDR3 DNA reads TGTGCCAGCAGCGTAGGCGGGGGCCCTAATGAAAAACTGTTTTTT.

This rearrangement joins TRBV12-5 to TRBJ1-1, with D hard to call. Germline-derived CDR1 and CDR2 are LGHNT and FRNRAP. Deletions cut 3 bases from V and 4 bases from J, with 9 bases between. This CDR3 contains 13 residues. CDR3 amino acids: CASGFDLGTEAFF. In nucleotides, the CDR3 is TGTGCTAGTGGTTTTGACTTGGGCACTGAAGCTTTCTTT.

The chain joins TRBV10-3 to TRBJ1-2; a weak D match, TRBD1 (5 bases). Between the trimmed V and J ends, which lost 0 bases and 2 bases, there was a span of 10 bases. The V gene's germline CDR1 is ENHRY and CDR2 SYGVKD. This CDR3 spans 15 amino acids. The CDR3, as DNA: TGTGCCATCAGTGAGTCGGGGTGGGGCAACTATGGCTACACCTTC. It codes for CAISESGWGNYGYTF.

The chain recombines TRBV7-2 with TRBJ2-1; D is perhaps TRBD1 (7 bases). Germline V lookup: CDR1 SGHTA, CDR2 FQGNSA. V was pared by 5 bases and J by 8 bases, with 13 bases between. This CDR3 spans 13 amino acids. This CDR3 reads CASSGRTGDEQFF. The CDR3 nucleotides are TGTGCCAGCAGCGGGAGGACAGGCGATGAGCAGTTCTTC.

This clone was detected once. The genes are TRBV5-8 and TRBJ2-5, with 7 nucleotides matching TRBD1. This CDR3 is 14 amino acids long. CDR1 and CDR2 from the germline V gene are SGHTS and YDEGEE. V gave up 5 bases and J gave up 2 bases; unmatched junction bases: 6. The CDR3 sequence: CASSLLGQQETQYF. CDR3 DNA: TGTGCCAGCAGTTTACTGGGACAGCAAGAGACCCAGTACTTC.

CDR3 loop: CASYKGSNQPQHF. The CDR3 DNA reads TGTGCCAGTTATAAGGGGTCGAATCAGCCCCAGCATTTT. The chain combines TRBV28 with TRBJ1-5; maybe TRBD1 (5 bases). Germline CDR1 reads MDHEN; CDR2 reads SYDVKM. Trimming took off 9 bases at V and 4 bases at J, with 13 bases between the two ends. The CDR3 is made up of 13 amino acids.

This rearrangement joins TRBV18 to TRBJ2-5; 8 positions agree with TRBD1. The CDR3 spans 19 residues. J gave up 4 bases and V 1 base, and 17 bases lay outside the gene matches. Germline CDR1 reads KGHSH; CDR2 reads LQKENI. CDR3 protein: CASSPLTSSARGLGETQYF. The CDR3 DNA follows: TGTGCCAGCTCACCACTTACGTCCTCGGCCAGGGGGCTTGGAGAGACCCAGTACTTC.

The V and J genes are TRBV3-1 (or the pseudogene TRBV3-2) and TRBJ1-3; a possible D gene is TRBD1 (5 bases). V lost 0 bases, J lost 3 bases, and 9 bases lay in between. There are 15 residues in the CDR3. The V gene's germline CDR1 is LGHDT and CDR2 YNNKEL (reference sequence). The CDR3 loop reads CASSQDRQLGNTIYF. The CDR3 region has the DNA TGTGCCAGCAGCCAAGACCGACAGCTTGGAAACACCATATATTTT.